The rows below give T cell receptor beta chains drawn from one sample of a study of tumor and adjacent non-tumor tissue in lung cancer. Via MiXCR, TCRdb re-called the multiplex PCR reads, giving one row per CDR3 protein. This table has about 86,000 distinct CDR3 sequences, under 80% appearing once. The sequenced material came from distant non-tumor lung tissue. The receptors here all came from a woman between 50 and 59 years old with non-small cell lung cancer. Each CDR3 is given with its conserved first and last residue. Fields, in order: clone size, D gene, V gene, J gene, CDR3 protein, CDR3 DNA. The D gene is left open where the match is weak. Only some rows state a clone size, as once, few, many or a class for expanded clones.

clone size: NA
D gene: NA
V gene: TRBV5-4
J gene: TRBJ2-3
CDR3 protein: CASSYFTENTDTQYF
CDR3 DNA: TGTGCCAGCAGCTACTTTACGGAAAACACAGATACACAGTATTTT

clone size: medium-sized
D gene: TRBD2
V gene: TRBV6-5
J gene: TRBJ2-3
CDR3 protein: CASSPIGGRAGGTQYF
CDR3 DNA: TGTGCCAGCAGCCCCATCGGCGGGAGGGCCGGGGGTACGCAGTATTTT

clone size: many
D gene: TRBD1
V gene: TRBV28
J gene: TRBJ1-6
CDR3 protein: CASTTAQGAGSPLHF
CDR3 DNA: TGTGCCAGCACGACCGCGCAGGGGGCAGGTTCACCCCTCCACTTT

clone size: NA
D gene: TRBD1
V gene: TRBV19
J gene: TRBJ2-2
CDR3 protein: CASSIRRGQVVTEELFF
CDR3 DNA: TGTGCCAGTAGTATACGGCGTGGACAGGTGGTCACCGAGGAGCTGTTTTTT

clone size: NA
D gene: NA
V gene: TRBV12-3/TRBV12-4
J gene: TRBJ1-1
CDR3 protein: CASSPQGGNTEAIF
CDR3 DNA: TGTGCCAGCAGCCCACAGGGAGGGAACACTGAAGCTATCTTT

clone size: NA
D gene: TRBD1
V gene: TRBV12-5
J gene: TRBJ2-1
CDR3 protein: CASGSSSGGRNNEQFF
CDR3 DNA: TGTGCTAGTGGTTCGTCCTCAGGGGGTAGGAACAATGAGCAGTTCTTC

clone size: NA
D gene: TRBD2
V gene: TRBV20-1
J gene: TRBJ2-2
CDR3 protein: CSTRNSAGGQNTGELLF
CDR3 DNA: TGCAGTACTAGGAATTCGGCGGGAGGCCAAAACACCGGGGAGCTGCTTTTT

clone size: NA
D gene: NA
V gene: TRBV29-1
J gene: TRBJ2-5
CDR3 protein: CSVEGDGMPREEIQYF
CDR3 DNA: TGCAGCGTTGAAGGAGATGGAATGCCCCGAGAAGAGATCCAGTACTTC

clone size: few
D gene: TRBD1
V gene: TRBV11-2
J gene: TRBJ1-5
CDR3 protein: CASSLEGTGQPQHF
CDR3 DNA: TGCGCCAGCAGCTTAGAGGGGACAGGTCAGCCCCAGCATTTT

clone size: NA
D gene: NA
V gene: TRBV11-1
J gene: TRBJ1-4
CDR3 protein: CASSFHKGEKLFF
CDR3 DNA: TGTGCAAGCAGCTTCCACAAAGGCGAAAAACTGTTTTTT